This T cell receptor beta chain emerged from a study of T cells after yellow fever vaccination. This clonotype turned up a few times. The CDR3 covers 16 residues. V shed 4 bases, J shed 6 bases, and the junction held 6 bases outside the gene matches. Germline loops: CDR1 KGHDR, CDR2 SFDVKD. Using its own MiXCR run on the 5' RACE reads, TCRdb lists one record per CDR3 protein. The table shows about 630,000 distinct CDR3 sequences, with 9% to 15% occurring only once. The sequence derives from a young man who received the YFV17D yellow fever vaccine. The source material was PBMCs, sampled on the day of the yellow fever booster vaccination. This chain joins TRBV24-1 and TRBJ2-1; 12 bases are a match to TRBD2. The CDR3: CATSETGLAGLNEQFF. In DNA form, the CDR3 reads TGTGCCACCAGTGAAACGGGACTAGCGGGCCTCAATGAGCAGTTCTTC.